The present T cell receptor (beta chain) was sequenced within a study of cytomegalovirus exposure and HLA in healthy donors. For the study at large: Later analysis reported that the approximately 130 validation repertoires shared the platform of the 650 to 700 first-cohort repertoires.

The protocol was immunoSEQ multiplex PCR, while the TCRdb copy is restricted to in-frame clones and leaves out a portion. Here the sample spans over 85,000 clones, almost 85% being singletons. The specimen was PBMCs. The source is a young woman in good health and CMV-seropositive.

As DNA, the CDR3 is TGCGCCAGCAGCCAAGTAATAGCGGGGTACAATGAGCAGTTCTTC. Translated, it gives CASSQVIAGYNEQFF. This chain links TRBV4-3 with TRBJ2-1, with 8 bases aligning to TRBD2. The CDR3 extends over 15 amino acids. Germline CDR1 reads LGHNA; CDR2 reads YSLEER. With 1 base clipped from V and 4 bases from J, the junction kept 3 bases outside the gene matches.